The 15 T cell receptor beta chains below were found in one sample sequenced in a study of response to subunit inactivated influenza vaccine. Each CDR3 protein is one row after TCRdb ran MiXCR on the RT-PCR reads. The profile covers about 700,000 distinct CDR3 sequences, with less than 15% appearing a single time and roughly 7.2% taken by the ten largest. Sequences were derived from PBMCs from blood, sampled 14 to 15 days before vaccination. The receptors originated from a man aged 50-60 years who received an inactivated influenza vaccine.

This clonotype was observed many times. The gene calls are TRBV9 and TRBJ1-2; 7 bases line up with TRBD1. V shed 0 bases and J 3 bases; nucleotides not matched to a gene: 8. CDR1 and CDR2 from the germline V gene are SGDLS and YYNGEE. The CDR3 runs 16 residues. CDR3 residues: CASSVEFTGVHYGYTF. DNA for the CDR3: TGTGCCAGCAGCGTAGAATTCACAGGGGTCCACTATGGCTACACCTTC.

This chain uses TRBV25-1 with TRBJ1-4; D call uncertain. CDR3 size: 11 residues. V was trimmed by 6 bases and J by 6 bases, leaving 5 bases between them. Germline V gene data show CDR1 as MGHDK and CDR2 as SYGVNS. CDR3 amino acids: CASRRHEKLFF. CDR3 DNA sequence: TGTGCCAGCAGACGGCATGAAAAACTGTTTTTT.

This clonotype was seen only a few times. V gene TRBV6-2 or TRBV6-3 combines with J gene TRBJ1-2; 7 positions agree with TRBD1. This CDR3 has 17 amino acids. The V gene end was trimmed by 0 bases and the J gene end by 0 bases; junction bases not matched to a gene: 7. From germline, CDR1 is MNHEY and CDR2 SVGEGT. The CDR3 nucleotides read TGTGCCAGCAGTTACTCCACGGGACAGTTGACTAACTATGGCTACACCTTC. Its protein is CASSYSTGQLTNYGYTF.

There are a few counts of this clonotype. V gene TRBV7-9 combines with J gene TRBJ2-1; 9 bases fit TRBD2. The CDR3 sequence is 14 residues long. Germline CDR1 is SEHNR and CDR2 is FQNEAQ (reference sequence). Unmatched junction bases numbered 5, after V lost 4 bases and J lost 7 bases. CDR3 in DNA: TGTGCCAGCAGCTCCGACAGCGGGAGGAATGAGCAGTTCTTC. It translates to CASSSDSGRNEQFF.

This clonotype was found a few times. This chain connects TRBV12-3 or TRBV12-4 to TRBJ2-2; possible D gene TRBD1, 6 bases. This CDR3 region has 14 residues. The V end was cut by 8 bases, the J end by 1 base, with 11 bases between. For the CDR3, the DNA is TGTGCCAGCGGATTGACAGGGAACACCGGGGAGCTGTTTTTT. It translates to CASGLTGNTGELFF.

This clonotype was recorded a few times. J is TRBJ2-5 and V is TRBV6-1, with D unclear. Trimming cost V 7 bases and J 0 bases, with 12 bases left between them. CDR3 length: 14 amino acids. Germline CDR1 reads MNHNS; CDR2 reads SASEGT. The CDR3, as DNA: TGTGCCAGCACCAATGTGCAGTACCAAGAGACCCAGTACTTC. It encodes CASTNVQYQETQYF.

This clonotype was observed a few times. Here the CDR3 DNA reads TGCAGCTGGGGACAGTGGAATGAGCAGTTCTTC. This gives the protein CSWGQWNEQFF. The chain joins TRBV29-1 to TRBJ2-1; TRBD1 matches 7 bases. The junction had 5 bases not matched to a gene; V was cut back by 8 bases and J by 7 bases. This CDR3 is built from 11 residues. CDR1 is SQVTM, CDR2 ANQGSEA, per germline.

The gene calls are TRBV7-8 and TRBJ2-2; D is possibly TRBD1 or TRBD2 (5 bases each). The CDR3 is made up of 15 amino acids. Deletions cut 10 bases from V and 0 bases from J, with 15 bases between. Germline V lookup: CDR1 SGHVS, CDR2 FQNEAQ. The CDR3 here is CATQWGWANTGELFF. As DNA, the CDR3 is TGTGCCACCCAATGGGGGTGGGCGAACACCGGGGAGCTGTTTTTT.

V and J are TRBV2 and TRBJ2-7, with TRBD2 identical over 14 bases. After removal of 6 bases from V and 3 bases from J, the junction contained 7 bases not matched to a gene. The germline CDR1 and CDR2 sequences are SNHLY and FYNNEI. The CDR3 runs to 16 residues. The CDR3 spells CASRGGGTSGSYEQYF. Here the CDR3 DNA reads TGTGCCAGCAGGGGGGGTGGGACTAGCGGGAGCTACGAGCAGTACTTC.

Concerning this clonotype: At one end the junction does not follow the germline gene, possibly because of a read error. The chain recombines TRBV13 with TRBJ2-5, with unresolved D. The CDR3 spans 13 residues. Germline V CDR1 and CDR2: PRHDT, FYEKMQ (reference sequence). The CDR3 here is CASSFGRQETQSF. The CDR3 DNA is TGTGCCAGCAGCTTTGGAAGGCAAGAGACCCAGTCCTTC.

The rearrangement links TRBV12-3 or TRBV12-4 to TRBJ2-6; no definite D call. This CDR3 spans 14 amino acids. Deletions cut 8 bases from V and 0 bases from J, with 8 bases between. CDR3 DNA sequence: TGTGCCAGCCGGATTAGCTCTGGGGCCAACGTCCTGACTTTC. Amino acids: CASRISSGANVLTF.

This clonotype was found a few times. V is TRBV27 and J is TRBJ1-1; TRBD1 matches at 11 bases. The CDR3 length is 16 residues. Losses at the gene ends were 6 bases for V and 4 bases for J; bases not matched to a gene: 10. Per the germline V gene, CDR1 is MNHEY and CDR2 is SMNVEV (reference sequence). CDR3 residues: CASSQDRGPLPTEAFF. As DNA, the CDR3 is TGTGCCAGCAGCCAGGACAGGGGGCCCCTTCCCACTGAAGCTTTCTTT.

The V and J genes are TRBV28 and TRBJ2-7; D is unresolved. The CDR3 sequence is 12 residues long. Germline V gives CDR1 MDHEN, CDR2 SYDVKM. Trimming cost V 3 bases and J 6 bases, with 9 bases left between them. The CDR3 nucleotides are TGTGCCAGCAGTTTCGCGAGCTTCGAGCAGTACTTC. It yields the protein CASSFASFEQYF.

This clonotype was recorded at least ten times. The chain has TRBV5-1 and TRBJ2-3, with TRBD1 matching 7 bases. The CDR3 has 15 residues. Germline lookup yields CDR1 SGHRS and CDR2 YFSETQ. Trimming removed 3 bases from V and 4 bases from J; junction bases left unmatched: 8. CDR3 loop: CASSSGTDPPDTQYF. CDR3 nucleotides: TGCGCCAGCAGCTCCGGGACAGATCCCCCAGATACGCAGTATTTT.

This chain links TRBV5-1 with TRBJ1-1; possibly TRBD1 for D (6 bases). Germline V gene data show CDR1 as SGHRS and CDR2 as YFSETQ. The V and J ends lost 4 bases and 1 base respectively, with 17 bases between them. The CDR3 runs 16 residues. CDR3 sequence: CASSVAPDRRNTEAFF. As DNA, the CDR3 is TGCGCCAGCAGCGTCGCGCCCGACAGGAGGAACACTGAAGCTTTCTTT.